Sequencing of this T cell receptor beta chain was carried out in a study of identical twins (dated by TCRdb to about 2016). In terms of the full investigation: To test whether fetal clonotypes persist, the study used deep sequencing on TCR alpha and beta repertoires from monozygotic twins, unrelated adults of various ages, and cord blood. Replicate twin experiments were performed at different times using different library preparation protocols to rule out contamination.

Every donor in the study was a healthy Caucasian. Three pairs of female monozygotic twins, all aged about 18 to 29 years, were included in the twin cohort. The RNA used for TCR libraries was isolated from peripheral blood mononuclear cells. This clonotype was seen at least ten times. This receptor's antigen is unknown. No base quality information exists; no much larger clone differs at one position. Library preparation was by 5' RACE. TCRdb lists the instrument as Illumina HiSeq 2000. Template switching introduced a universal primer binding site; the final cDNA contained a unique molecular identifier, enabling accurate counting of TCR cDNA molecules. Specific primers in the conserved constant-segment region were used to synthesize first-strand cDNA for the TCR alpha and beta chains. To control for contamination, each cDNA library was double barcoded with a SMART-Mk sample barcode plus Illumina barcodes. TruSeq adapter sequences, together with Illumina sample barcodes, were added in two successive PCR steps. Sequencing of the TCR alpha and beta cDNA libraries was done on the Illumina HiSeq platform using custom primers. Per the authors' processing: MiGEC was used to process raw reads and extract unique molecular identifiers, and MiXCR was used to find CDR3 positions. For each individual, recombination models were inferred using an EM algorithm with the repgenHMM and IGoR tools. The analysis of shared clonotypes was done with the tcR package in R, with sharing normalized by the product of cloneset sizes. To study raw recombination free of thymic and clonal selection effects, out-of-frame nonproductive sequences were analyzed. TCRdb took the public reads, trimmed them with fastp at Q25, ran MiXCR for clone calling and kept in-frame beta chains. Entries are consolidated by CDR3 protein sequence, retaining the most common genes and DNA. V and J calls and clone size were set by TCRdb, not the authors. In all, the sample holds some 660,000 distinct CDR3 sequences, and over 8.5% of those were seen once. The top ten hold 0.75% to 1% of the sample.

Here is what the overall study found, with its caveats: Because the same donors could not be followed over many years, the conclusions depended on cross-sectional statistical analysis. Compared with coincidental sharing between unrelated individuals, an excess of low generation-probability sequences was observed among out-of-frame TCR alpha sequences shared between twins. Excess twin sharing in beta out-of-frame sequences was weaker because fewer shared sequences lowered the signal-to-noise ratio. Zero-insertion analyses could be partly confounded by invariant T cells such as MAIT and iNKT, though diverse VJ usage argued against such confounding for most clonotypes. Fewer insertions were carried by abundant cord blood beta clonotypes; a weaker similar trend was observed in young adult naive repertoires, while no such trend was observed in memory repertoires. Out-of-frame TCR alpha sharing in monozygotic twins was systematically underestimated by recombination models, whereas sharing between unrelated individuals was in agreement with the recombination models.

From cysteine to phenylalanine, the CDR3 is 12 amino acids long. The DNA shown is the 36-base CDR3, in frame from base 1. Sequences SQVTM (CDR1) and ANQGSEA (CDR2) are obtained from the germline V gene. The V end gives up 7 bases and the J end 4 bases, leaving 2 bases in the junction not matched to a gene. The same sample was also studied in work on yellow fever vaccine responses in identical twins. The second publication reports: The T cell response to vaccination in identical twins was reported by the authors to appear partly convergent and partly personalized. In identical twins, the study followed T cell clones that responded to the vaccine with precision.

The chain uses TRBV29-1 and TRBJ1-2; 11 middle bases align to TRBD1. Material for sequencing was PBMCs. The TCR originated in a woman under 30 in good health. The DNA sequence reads TGCAGCGCGGACAGGGGGCCCTATGGCTACACCTTC. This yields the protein CSADRGPYGYTF.